This TCR beta chain was captured by sequencing in a study of blood T cell repertoires in COVID-19. Generated by immunoSEQ multiplex PCR, the TCRdb table keeps only in-frame clones and is missing some. The table records about 280,000 clones, around 86% of them present only once. Germline CDR1 SGHDT, CDR2 YYEEEE. Trimming took 2 bases from V and 3 from J, leaving 9 bases between them. This CDR3 has 14 residues. The sequence was obtained from a man aged 40-50 years with active or convalescent COVID-19. Material for sequencing was peripheral blood. The chain joins TRBV5-6 to TRBJ1-5; the D is unclear. CDR3 protein: CASSFSGYNQPQHF. The CDR3 DNA sequence: TGTGCCAGCAGCTTTTCAGGTTACAATCAGCCCCAGCATTTT. Full variable domain (outside the CDR3, taken from reference TRBV5-6 and TRBJ1-5): DAGVTQSPTHLIKTRGQQVTLRCSPKSGHDTVSWYQQALGQGPQFIFQYYEEEERQRGNFPDRFSGHQFPNYSSELNVNALLLGDSALYLCASSFSGYNQPQHFGDGTRLSIL.